A single T cell receptor (beta chain) is shown here with its context. No antigen is known for it. PCR used 60 Vbeta primers and 13 Jbeta primers. Authors' processing steps: The authors later counted 65 million to 80 million unique TCR beta chains, roughly 10 million of them shared. Sequencing used immunoSEQ multiplex PCR; TCRdb keeps in-frame clones, though not all of them. For V, J and clone size, that table is used; D and trimming come from the DNA. This table has around 67,000 clones, less than 70% appearing once. The sample is drawn from a study of cytomegalovirus exposure and HLA in healthy donors. Unrecorded immune exposure was likely among donors, who were nominally healthy when sampled. Study-wide points: In a later analysis, TCR beta V- and J-gene trimming showed a link to a missense DCLRE1C variant.

Material for sequencing was PBMCs. This sequence originates from a woman in her forties or fifties in good health and CMV-seronegative.

The CDR3, as DNA: TGTGCCAGCAGTTTATCCTCCGACAGGAGAAGGGCTAATGAAAAACTGTTTTTT. It yields the protein CASSLSSDRRRANEKLFF. The genes are TRBV27 and TRBJ1-4; maybe TRBD1 (6 bases). Germline values: CDR1 MNHEY, CDR2 SMNVEV (reference sequence). This CDR3 spans 18 amino acids. The V end was cut by 0 bases, the J end by 3 bases, with 17 bases between.